This is a list of T cell receptor beta chains from one sample in a study of T cells in Graves' hyperthyroidism and ophthalmopathy. TCRdb passed the multiplex PCR reads through MiXCR, listing each CDR3 protein once. The sample holds under 200,000 distinct CDR3 sequences, 9.4% seen once. Sequenced input: blood. The source is a woman younger than 35 with Graves' hyperthyroidism that later progressed to Graves' ophthalmopathy. CDR3s include the opening cysteine and the closing phenylalanine or tryptophan. D genes are given only for firm matches. Not all rows give a size; the values are once, few, many and, for expanded clones, a class.

j_call | d_call | v_call | clone_size | cdr3_nt | cdr3_aa
TRBJ1-3 | . | TRBV10-1 | many | TGCGCCAGCAGGTCGGGACGTGAAAACACCATATATTTT | CASRSGRENTIYF
TRBJ1-6 | TRBD1 | TRBV28 | many | TGTGCCAGCAGTTTTAGGGGGCAATCACCCCTCCACTTT | CASSFRGQSPLHF
TRBJ2-7 | . | TRBV13 | few | TGTGCCAGCAGCCAAATGAGGGGCTCCTACGAGCAGTACTTC | CASSQMRGSYEQYF
TRBJ2-7 | TRBD2 | TRBV19 | . | TGTGCCAGTAGTAGGGCTAGCGGGGAGCAGTACTTC | CASSRASGEQYF
TRBJ2-2 | . | TRBV6-5 | many | TGTGCCAGCAGTTACTCGTCAGCCGGGGAGCTGTTTTTT | CASSYSSAGELFF
TRBJ2-7 | . | TRBV9 | few | TGTGCCAGCAGCGTAGAGGGGCCCGAGCAGTACTTC | CASSVEGPEQYF
TRBJ2-5 | TRBD2 | TRBV19 | . | TGTGCCAGTAGTATAGCGGCGCCGGGACTAGCGCCACAAGAGACCCAGTACTTC | CASSIAAPGLAPQETQYF
TRBJ1-1 | TRBD1 | TRBV27 | many | TGTGCCAGCAGTTGGACAGGGGGCACTGAAGCTTTCTTT | CASSWTGGTEAFF
TRBJ2-1 | TRBD2 | TRBV19 | few | TGTGCCAGTAGTATTTATCTAGCGGGGGCAAATGAGCAGTTCTTC | CASSIYLAGANEQFF
TRBJ2-7 | TRBD1 | TRBV19 | many | TGTGCCAGTAGGCGACAGGGGGAGTACGAGCAGTACTTC | CASRRQGEYEQYF
TRBJ1-5 | . | TRBV20-1 | many | TGCAGTGCTAGAAGGGGCCACGGGGAGCAGCCCCAGCATTTT | CSARRGHGEQPQHF